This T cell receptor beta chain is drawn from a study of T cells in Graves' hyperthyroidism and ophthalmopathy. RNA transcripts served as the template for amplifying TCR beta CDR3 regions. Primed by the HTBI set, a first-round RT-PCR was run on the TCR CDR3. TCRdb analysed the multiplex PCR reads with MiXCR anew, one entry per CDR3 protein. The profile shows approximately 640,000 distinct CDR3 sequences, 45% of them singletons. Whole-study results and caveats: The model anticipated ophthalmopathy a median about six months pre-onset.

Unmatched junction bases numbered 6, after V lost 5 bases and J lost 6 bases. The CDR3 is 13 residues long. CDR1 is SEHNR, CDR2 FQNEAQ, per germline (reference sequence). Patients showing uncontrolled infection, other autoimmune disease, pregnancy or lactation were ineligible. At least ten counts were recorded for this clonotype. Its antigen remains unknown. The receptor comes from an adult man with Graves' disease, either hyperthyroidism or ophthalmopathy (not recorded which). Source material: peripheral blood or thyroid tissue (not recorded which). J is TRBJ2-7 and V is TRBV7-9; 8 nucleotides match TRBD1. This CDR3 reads CASSQGTGLEQYF. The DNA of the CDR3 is TGTGCCAGCAGCCAGGGGACAGGTCTCGAGCAGTACTTC.